Below, one T cell receptor (beta chain) is given with its context. At one of its ends the junction is not consistent with the germline gene, which may arise from a read error. This record belongs to a study of blood T cells in healthy people across ages. The CDR3 sequence is 10 residues long. Germline V gene lookup returns CDR1 SGHTA and CDR2 FQGNSA. Isolation recovered at least 7 million PBMCs from every sample. Through a sample-barcoded 5' primer and a J-beta primer mix, a second PCR was run for roughly 6 to 11 cycles. The template-switch adaptor, which had 12 random nucleotides, put a tag on each cDNA molecule. Samples each returned at least 2.5 million CDR3-containing paired-end reads. TCRdb analysed the 5' RACE reads with MiXCR anew, one entry per CDR3 protein. The profile shows hundreds of thousands of distinct CDR3 sequences, approximately 60% of them singletons.

The chain links TRBV7-2 to TRBJ2-5; D tentatively fits TRBD1 or TRBD2 (6 bases each). The sequenced sample consisted of blood. This clonotype originated in a man aged 35 to 55 in good health. CDR3 DNA: TGTGCCAGCAGCCAAAGGGGGGAGACCTTC. Its translation: CASSQRGETF.